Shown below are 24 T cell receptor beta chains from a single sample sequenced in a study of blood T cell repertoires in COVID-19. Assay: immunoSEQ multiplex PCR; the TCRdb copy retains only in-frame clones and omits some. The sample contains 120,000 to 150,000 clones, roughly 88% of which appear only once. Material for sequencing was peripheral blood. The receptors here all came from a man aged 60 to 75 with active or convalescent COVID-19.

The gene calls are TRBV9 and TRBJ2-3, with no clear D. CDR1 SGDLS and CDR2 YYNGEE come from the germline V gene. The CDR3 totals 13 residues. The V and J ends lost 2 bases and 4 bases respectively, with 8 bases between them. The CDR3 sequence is CASSVQVADTQYF. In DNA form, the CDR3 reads TGTGCCAGCAGCGTCCAGGTCGCAGATACGCAGTATTTT.

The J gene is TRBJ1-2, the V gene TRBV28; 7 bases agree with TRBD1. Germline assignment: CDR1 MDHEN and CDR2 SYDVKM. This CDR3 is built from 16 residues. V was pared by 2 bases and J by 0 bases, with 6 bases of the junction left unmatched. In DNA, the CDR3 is TGTGCCAGCAGTTTAATCGCAGGGGGTGCTAACTATGGCTACACCTTC. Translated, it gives CASSLIAGGANYGYTF.

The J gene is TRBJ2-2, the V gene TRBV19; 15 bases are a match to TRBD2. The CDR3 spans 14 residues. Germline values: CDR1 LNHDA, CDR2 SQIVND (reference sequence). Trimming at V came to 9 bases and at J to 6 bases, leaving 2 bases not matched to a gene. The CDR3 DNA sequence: TGTGCCAGAGGACTAGCGGGAGGGCCCGGGGAGCTGTTTTTT. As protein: CARGLAGGPGELFF.

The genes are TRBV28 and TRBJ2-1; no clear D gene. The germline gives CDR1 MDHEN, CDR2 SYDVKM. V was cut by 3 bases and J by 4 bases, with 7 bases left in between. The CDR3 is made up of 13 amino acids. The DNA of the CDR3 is TGTGCCAGCAGTTTCACAGCTTACAATGAGCAGTTCTTC. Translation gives CASSFTAYNEQFF.

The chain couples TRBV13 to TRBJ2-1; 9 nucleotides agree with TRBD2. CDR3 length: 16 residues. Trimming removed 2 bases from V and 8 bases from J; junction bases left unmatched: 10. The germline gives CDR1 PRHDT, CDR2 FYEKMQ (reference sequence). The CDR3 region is CASSLRAGGFSDEQFF. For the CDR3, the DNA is TGTGCCAGCAGCTTACGGGCGGGAGGGTTTTCGGATGAGCAGTTCTTC.

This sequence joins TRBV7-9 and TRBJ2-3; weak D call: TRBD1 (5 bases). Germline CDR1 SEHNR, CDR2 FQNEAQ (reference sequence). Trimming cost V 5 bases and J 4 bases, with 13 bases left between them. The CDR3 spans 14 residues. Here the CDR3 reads CASSAGLDADTQYF. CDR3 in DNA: TGTGCCAGCAGCGCAGGGTTGGATGCAGATACGCAGTATTTT. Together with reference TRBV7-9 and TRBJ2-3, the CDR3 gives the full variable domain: DTGVSQNPRHKITKRGQNVTFRCDPISEHNRLYWYRQTLGQGPEFLTYFQNEAQLEKSRLLSDRFSAERPKGSFSTLEIQRTEQGDSAMYLCASSAGLDADTQYFGPGTRLTVL.

In DNA form, the CDR3 reads TGTGCCAGCTCACCTTCCACACTCGAGGGGACAGGGGGCTATGGCTACACCTTC. It specifies CASSPSTLEGTGGYGYTF. The rearrangement links TRBV18 to TRBJ1-2, with 11 positions matching TRBD1. Germline V gene lookup returns CDR1 KGHSH and CDR2 LQKENI. With V trimmed by 3 bases and J by 4 bases, 13 bases remained unmatched. This CDR3 has 18 residues.

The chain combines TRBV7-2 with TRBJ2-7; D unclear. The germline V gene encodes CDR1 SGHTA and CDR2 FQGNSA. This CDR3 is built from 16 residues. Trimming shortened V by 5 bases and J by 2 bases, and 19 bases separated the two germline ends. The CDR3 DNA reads TGTGCCAGCAGCCTCCGAGGAGAGTCTTTAACCTACGAGCAGTACTTC. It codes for CASSLRGESLTYEQYF. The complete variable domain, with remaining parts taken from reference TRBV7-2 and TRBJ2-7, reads GAGVSQSPSNKVTEKGKDVELRCDPISGHTALYWYRQSLGQGLEFLIYFQGNSAPDKSGLPSDRFSAERTGGSVSTLTIQRTQQEDSAVYLCASSLRGESLTYEQYFGPGTRLTVT.

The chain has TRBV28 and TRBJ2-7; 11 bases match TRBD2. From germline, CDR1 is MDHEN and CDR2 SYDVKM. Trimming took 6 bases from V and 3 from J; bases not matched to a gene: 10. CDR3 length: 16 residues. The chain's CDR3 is CASSFPGTSGYYEQYF. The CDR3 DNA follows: TGTGCCAGCAGCTTCCCCGGGACTAGCGGTTACTACGAGCAGTACTTC.

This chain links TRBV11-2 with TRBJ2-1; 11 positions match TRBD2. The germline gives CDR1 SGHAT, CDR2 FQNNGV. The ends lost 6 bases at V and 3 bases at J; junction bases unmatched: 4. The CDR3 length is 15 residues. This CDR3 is CASSLLAGVYNEQFF. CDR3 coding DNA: TGTGCCAGCAGTTTACTAGCGGGAGTCTACAATGAGCAGTTCTTC.

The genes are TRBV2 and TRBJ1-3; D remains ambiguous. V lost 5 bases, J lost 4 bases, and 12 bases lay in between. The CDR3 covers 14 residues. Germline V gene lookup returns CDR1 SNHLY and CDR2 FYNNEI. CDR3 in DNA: TGTGCCAGCAGTCCCTTCATGGGCGGAAACACCATATATTTT. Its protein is CASSPFMGGNTIYF.

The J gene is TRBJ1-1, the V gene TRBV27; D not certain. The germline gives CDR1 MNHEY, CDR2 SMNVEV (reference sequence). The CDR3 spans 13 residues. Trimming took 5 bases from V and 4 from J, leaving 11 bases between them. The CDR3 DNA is TGTGCCAGCAGTAGCGGACTCGCCACTGAAGCTTTCTTT. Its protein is CASSSGLATEAFF.

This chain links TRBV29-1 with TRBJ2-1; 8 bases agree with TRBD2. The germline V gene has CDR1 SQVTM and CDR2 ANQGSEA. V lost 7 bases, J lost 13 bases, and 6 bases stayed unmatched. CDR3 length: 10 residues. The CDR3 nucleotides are TGCAGCGCCTTAGGGACTAGTCAGTTCTTC. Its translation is CSALGTSQFF.

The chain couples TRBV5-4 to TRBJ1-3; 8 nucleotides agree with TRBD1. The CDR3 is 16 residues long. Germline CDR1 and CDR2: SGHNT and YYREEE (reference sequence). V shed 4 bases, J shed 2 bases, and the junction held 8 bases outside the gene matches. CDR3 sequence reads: CASSIKTGVAGNTIYF. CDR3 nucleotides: TGTGCCAGCAGCATCAAGACAGGGGTAGCTGGAAACACCATATATTTT.

CDR3 sequence (DNA): TGTGCCAGCAGCGTAGGGGCGGGAGGTTTCAGCACAGATACGCAGTATTTT. Protein sequence: CASSVGAGGFSTDTQYF. The rearrangement uses TRBV9 and TRBJ2-3, with 8 bases identical to TRBD2. CDR3 size: 17 residues. Losses at the gene ends were 0 bases for V and 0 bases for J; bases not matched to a gene: 6. The germline CDR1 and CDR2 sequences are SGDLS and YYNGEE.

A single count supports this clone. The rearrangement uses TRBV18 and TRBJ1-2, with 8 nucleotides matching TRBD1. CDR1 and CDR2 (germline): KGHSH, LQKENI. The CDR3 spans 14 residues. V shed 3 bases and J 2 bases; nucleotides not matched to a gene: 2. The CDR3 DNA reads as TGTGCCAGCTCACCCGGACAGGGCAACTATGGCTACACCTTC. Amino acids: CASSPGQGNYGYTF.

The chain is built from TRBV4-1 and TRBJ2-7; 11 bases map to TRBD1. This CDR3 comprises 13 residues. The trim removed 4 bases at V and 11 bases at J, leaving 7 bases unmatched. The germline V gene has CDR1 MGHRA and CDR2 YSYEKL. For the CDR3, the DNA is TGCGCCAGCAGCCCTATAGCGGGACAGGGGGAGTACTTC. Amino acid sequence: CASSPIAGQGEYF.

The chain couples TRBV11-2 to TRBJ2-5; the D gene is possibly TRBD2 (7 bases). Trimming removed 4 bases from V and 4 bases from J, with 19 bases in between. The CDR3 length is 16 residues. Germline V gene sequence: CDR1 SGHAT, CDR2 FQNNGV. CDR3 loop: CASSWGGHLRGETQYF. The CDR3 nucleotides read TGTGCCAGCAGCTGGGGGGGCCACCTCCGGGGAGAGACCCAGTACTTC.

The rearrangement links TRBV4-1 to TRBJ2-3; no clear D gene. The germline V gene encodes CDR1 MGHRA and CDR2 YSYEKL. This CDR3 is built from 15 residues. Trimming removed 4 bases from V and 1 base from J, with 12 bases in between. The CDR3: CASSRARQGTDTQYF. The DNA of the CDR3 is TGCGCCAGCAGCCGAGCCCGGCAGGGCACAGATACGCAGTATTTT.

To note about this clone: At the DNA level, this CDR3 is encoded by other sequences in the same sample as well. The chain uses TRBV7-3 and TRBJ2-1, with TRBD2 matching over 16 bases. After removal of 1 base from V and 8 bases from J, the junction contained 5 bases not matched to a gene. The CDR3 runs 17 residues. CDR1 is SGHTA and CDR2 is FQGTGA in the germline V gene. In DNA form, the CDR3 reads TGTGCCAGCAGCTTAAAGGGACTAGCGGGAGGGAGAGATGAGCAGTTCTTC. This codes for CASSLKGLAGGRDEQFF.

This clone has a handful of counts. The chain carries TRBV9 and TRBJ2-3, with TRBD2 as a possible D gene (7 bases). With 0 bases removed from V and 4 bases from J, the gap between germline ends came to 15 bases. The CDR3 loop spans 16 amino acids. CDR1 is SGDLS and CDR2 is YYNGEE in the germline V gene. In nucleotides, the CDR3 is TGTGCCAGCAGCGTAGAGGTGGGGGGGGGCGCAGATACGCAGTATTTT. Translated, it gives CASSVEVGGGADTQYF.

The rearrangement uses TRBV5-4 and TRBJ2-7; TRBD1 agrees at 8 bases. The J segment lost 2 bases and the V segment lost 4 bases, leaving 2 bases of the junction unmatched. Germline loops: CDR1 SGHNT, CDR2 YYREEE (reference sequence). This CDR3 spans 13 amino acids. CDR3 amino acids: CASSLDRAYEQYF. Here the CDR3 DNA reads TGTGCCAGCAGCCTGGACAGGGCCTACGAGCAGTACTTC.

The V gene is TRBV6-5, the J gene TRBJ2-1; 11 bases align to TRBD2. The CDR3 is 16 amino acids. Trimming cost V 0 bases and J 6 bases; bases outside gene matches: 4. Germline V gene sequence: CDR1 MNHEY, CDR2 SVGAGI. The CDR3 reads CASSYSWTSGFNEQFF. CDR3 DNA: TGTGCCAGCAGTTACTCTTGGACTAGCGGGTTCAATGAGCAGTTCTTC.

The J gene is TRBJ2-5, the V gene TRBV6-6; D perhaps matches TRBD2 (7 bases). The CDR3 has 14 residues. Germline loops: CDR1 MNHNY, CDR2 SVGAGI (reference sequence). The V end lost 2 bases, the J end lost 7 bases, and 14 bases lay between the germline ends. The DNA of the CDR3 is TGTGCCAGCAGTTACGGGGGCGGGAGAGGGACCCAGTACTTC. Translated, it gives CASSYGGGRGTQYF.